The clone carrying this T cell receptor beta chain occurred a few times. Its antigen is not known. It is unclear where the CDR3 begins or ends on the DNA, so no DNA is shown, and the CDR3 is as TCRdb lists it. This sample was included in a study of T cell repertoires in cytomegalovirus infection. Points from the study as a whole: It was HLA-C-restricted CMV-specific TCR beta clonotypes that dominated the response ex vivo. Identification of carriers of CMV plus the relevant HLA was achieved through cumulative public TCR beta family frequency.

TCRdb reprocessed the reads with MiXCR, giving one entry per CDR3 protein. The sample yields 200,000 or so distinct CDR3 sequences, around 35% seen once. Sample: CD8+ T cells from cultured PBMCs, taken from culture after CMV antigen stimulation. This receptor was taken from a human donor in good health (CMV status not recorded). Some clones in this sample may be carry-over from other donors' samples.

The CDR3: CASSSSSSGRGRHRETQYF. This rearrangement joins TRBV12-3 or TRBV12-4 to TRBJ2-5; TRBD2 is the table's D call and was not checked against the DNA. The CDR3 is made up of 19 amino acids, end residues included.